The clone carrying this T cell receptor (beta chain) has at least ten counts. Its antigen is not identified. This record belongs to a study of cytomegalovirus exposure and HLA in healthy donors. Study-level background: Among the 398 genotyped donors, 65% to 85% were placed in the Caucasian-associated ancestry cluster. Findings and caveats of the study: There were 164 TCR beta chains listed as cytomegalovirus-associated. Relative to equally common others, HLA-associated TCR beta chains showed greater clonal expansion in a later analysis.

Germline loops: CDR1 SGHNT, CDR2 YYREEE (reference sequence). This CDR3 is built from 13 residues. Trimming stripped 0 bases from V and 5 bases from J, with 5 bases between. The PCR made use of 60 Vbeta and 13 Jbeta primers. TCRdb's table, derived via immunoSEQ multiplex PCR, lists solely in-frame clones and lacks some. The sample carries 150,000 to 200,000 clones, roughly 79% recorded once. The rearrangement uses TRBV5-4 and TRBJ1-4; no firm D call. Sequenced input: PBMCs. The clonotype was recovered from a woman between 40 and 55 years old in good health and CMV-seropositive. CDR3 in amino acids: CASSLDRNEKLFF. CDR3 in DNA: TGTGCCAGCAGCTTGGACAGAAATGAAAAACTGTTTTTT.